This T cell receptor (beta chain) was obtained from a study of T cells after posttransplantation cyclophosphamide. Overall study findings and caveats: Blood and skin or GI T cell repertoires showed limited TRB overlap. Recipient CMV seropositivity and CMV reactivation strongly tracked TRB clonality.

CDR3 size: 11 residues. With 1 base removed from V and 8 bases from J, the gap between germline ends came to 4 bases. Germline lookup yields CDR1 SGHRS and CDR2 YFSETQ. As concerns this clone: Antigen: not known.

The repertoire was sequenced with immunoSEQ multiplex PCR; TCRdb's copy has only in-frame clones and lacks some. The sample holds approximately 52,000 clones; about 86% are singletons and the top ten take approximately 2.6%. The sequenced sample was PBMCs. The TCR originated in a man between 25 and 39 years old with a blood cancer, CMV-positive, and with a related stem cell donor. The chain links TRBV5-1 to TRBJ2-1; the D is unclear. The CDR3 loop is CASSLRDEQFF. The CDR3 DNA follows: TGCGCCAGCAGCTTGCGGGATGAGCAGTTCTTC.